The sequence of this TCR beta chain was determined in a study of blood T cell repertoires in COVID-19. Background on the study: Specimens from acute and convalescent COVID-19 originated in the United States, Italy and Spain. PBMCs, B-cell-depleted T cells, or T cells provided the cDNA or gDNA that made up the material.

Authors' processing steps: From reference gene primer amplification, estimates of nucleated cell counts were derived. Sequenced by immunoSEQ multiplex PCR; TCRdb stores in-frame clones only, minus some. That table furnishes V, J and clone size, whereas the DNA furnished D and trimming. Of 100,000 or so clones in the sample, around 90% were seen once. Deletions cut 1 base from V and 2 bases from J, with 11 bases between. Germline V gene data show CDR1 as SEHNR and CDR2 as FQNEAQ (reference sequence). This CDR3 is 15 amino acids long. This chain uses TRBV7-9 with TRBJ2-5, with D perhaps TRBD2 (6 bases). The sequencing input was peripheral blood. The receptor was derived from a woman aged 60-70 years with acute or convalescent COVID-19. CDR3 sequence: CASSLVAGQQETQYF. The CDR3 coding sequence is TGTGCCAGCAGCTTAGTGGCGGGGCAACAAGAGACCCAGTACTTC. Based on the CDR3 plus reference TRBV7-9 and TRBJ2-5, the full variable domain is DTGVSQNPRHKITKRGQNVTFRCDPISEHNRLYWYRQTLGQGPEFLTYFQNEAQLEKSRLLSDRFSAERPKGSFSTLEIQRTEQGDSAMYLCASSLVAGQQETQYFGPGTRLLVL.